These 15 T cell receptor beta chains were sequenced from one sample in a study of T cells after yellow fever vaccination. TCRdb recomputed calls from the 5' RACE reads with MiXCR, one row per CDR3 protein. The sample consists of about 150,000 distinct CDR3 sequences, about 6.2% of them appearing once. The sequences come from CD4+ T cells sorted from PBMCs, collected on the day of the first yellow fever vaccination. The receptors originated from a man younger than 30 who received the YFV17D yellow fever vaccine.

This clonotype was seen at least ten times. V gene TRBV29-1 combines with J gene TRBJ1-1; tentative D call: TRBD1 (5 bases). Trimming removed 1 base at V and 2 bases at J, with 11 bases between. There are 14 residues in the CDR3. Germline V CDR1 and CDR2: SQVTM, ANQGSEA. The CDR3 coding sequence is TGCAGCGTTGAAGGTTCCGGGGCCAACACTGAAGCTTTCTTT. It specifies CSVEGSGANTEAFF.

This clonotype was seen repeatedly, ten times or more. The chain employs TRBV7-9 and TRBJ2-3; 10 positions match TRBD2. The CDR3 runs 16 residues. V was clipped by 5 bases and J by 0 bases; unmatched bases: 5. From germline, CDR1 is SEHNR and CDR2 FQNEAQ (reference sequence). CDR3 in amino acids: CASSVKLAGSTDTQYF. As DNA, the CDR3 is TGTGCCAGCAGCGTAAAACTAGCGGGGAGCACAGATACGCAGTATTTT.

There are a few counts of this clonotype. V usage is TRBV7-2 and J usage is TRBJ2-1; D unresolved. V lost 3 bases and J 4 bases, leaving 10 bases between the germline ends. This CDR3 spans 14 amino acids. Germline V gene data show CDR1 as SGHTA and CDR2 as FQGNSA. CDR3 nucleotide sequence: TGTGCCAGCAGCTTGGCGGACCTATACAATGAGCAGTTCTTC. Translated, it gives CASSLADLYNEQFF.

This clonotype was counted ten times or more. The V gene is TRBV6-5, the J gene TRBJ1-2; D possibly corresponds to TRBD1 (5 bases). V shed 4 bases and J shed 3 bases, with 9 bases lying between them. CDR3 length: 13 amino acids. Per the germline V gene, CDR1 is MNHEY and CDR2 is SVGAGI. This CDR3 is CASSLGEYYGYTF. The CDR3 nucleotides read TGTGCCAGCAGTTTGGGGGAATACTATGGCTACACCTTC.

The table lists this clonotype with many counts. The V gene is TRBV10-3, the J gene TRBJ2-1; the match to TRBD2 covers 9 bases. There are 14 residues in the CDR3. CDR1 is ENHRY, CDR2 SYGVKD, per germline. The V segment lost 8 bases and the J segment 4 bases; nucleotides outside the gene matches: 6. The CDR3 nucleotides read TGTGCCATCCGGGCTAGCGGGGAGTACAATGAGCAGTTCTTC. Its translation: CAIRASGEYNEQFF.

V usage is TRBV19 and J usage is TRBJ2-3; 8 positions match TRBD2. The CDR3 length is 17 residues. The V gene end was trimmed by 5 bases and the J gene end by 2 bases; junction bases not matched to a gene: 12. Germline V gene lookup returns CDR1 LNHDA and CDR2 SQIVND (reference sequence). Here the CDR3 DNA reads TGTGCCAGTAGTCCGTGGACTAGCTCAGCCCACACAGATACGCAGTATTTT. It specifies CASSPWTSSAHTDTQYF.

This chain joins TRBV6-5 and TRBJ2-1, with 8 bases lining up with TRBD2. J was trimmed by 6 bases and V by 4 bases; bases with no gene match: 8. Germline V gene data show CDR1 as MNHEY and CDR2 as SVGAGI. The CDR3 consists of 15 residues. The CDR3 reads CASSWSGGGGNEQFF. The CDR3 DNA is TGTGCCAGCAGTTGGTCGGGAGGGGGAGGCAATGAGCAGTTCTTC.

The genes are TRBV12-3 or TRBV12-4 and TRBJ1-5; 8 nucleotides line up with TRBD1. CDR3 length: 14 amino acids. With V trimmed by 8 bases and J by 4 bases, 7 bases remained unmatched. CDR3 sequence reads: CASWGQGANQPQHF. For the CDR3, the DNA is TGTGCCAGCTGGGGGCAGGGGGCTAATCAGCCCCAGCATTTT.

This chain uses TRBV6-1 with TRBJ2-7, with 9 bases fitting TRBD1. V shed 4 bases, J shed 2 bases, and the junction held 6 bases outside the gene matches. Germline V lookup: CDR1 MNHNS, CDR2 SASEGT. This CDR3 comprises 15 residues. Here the CDR3 DNA reads TGTGCCAGCAGTGGATCCGGGACAGGGACCTACGAGCAGTACTTC. Translated, it gives CASSGSGTGTYEQYF.

This clonotype came up many times. The chain couples TRBV29-1 to TRBJ2-7, with 7 bases that match TRBD2. CDR1 SQVTM and CDR2 ANQGSEA come from the germline V gene. The CDR3 sequence is 13 residues long. V gave up 3 bases and J gave up 5 bases; unmatched junction bases: 7. The CDR3: CSVDPAGLHEQYF. The CDR3 coding sequence is TGCAGCGTTGATCCAGCGGGGCTCCACGAGCAGTACTTC.

This clonotype was found a few times. The CDR3 DNA sequence: TGCAGTGCTCGGGAGCCGCGGGGCTACTCCTACAATGAGCAGTTCTTC. Protein sequence: CSAREPRGYSYNEQFF. The V call is TRBV20-1, the J call TRBJ2-1; tentatively, D is TRBD2 (6 bases). The germline V and J ends were trimmed by 5 bases and 0 bases, with 17 bases remaining between them. From germline, CDR1 is DFQATT and CDR2 SNEGSKA (reference sequence). This CDR3 has 16 amino acids.

At least ten counts were recorded for this clonotype. This chain uses TRBV5-1 with TRBJ2-3; no clear D. In germline, CDR1 is SGHRS, CDR2 YFSETQ. V lost 0 bases and J lost 7, with 9 bases in between. This CDR3 contains 13 residues. CDR3 amino acids: CASSLDGVNTQYF. CDR3 DNA sequence: TGCGCCAGCAGCTTGGATGGGGTAAATACGCAGTATTTT.

The chain has TRBV5-1 and TRBJ2-1; TRBD1 aligns across 7 bases. With V trimmed by 7 bases and J by 5 bases, 12 bases remained unmatched. The CDR3 runs to 15 residues. The germline CDR1 and CDR2 sequences are SGHRS and YFSETQ. CDR3 amino acids: CASRNSGTANNEQFF. CDR3 nucleotides: TGCGCCAGCCGAAACTCCGGGACAGCGAACAATGAGCAGTTCTTC.

This clonotype was observed a handful of times. The J gene is TRBJ2-3, the V gene TRBV14, with D unresolved. Germline assignment: CDR1 SGHDN and CDR2 FVKESK. V was pared by 1 base and J by 0 bases, with 11 bases between. This CDR3 region has 16 residues. The DNA of the CDR3 is TGTGCCAGCAGCCAAGTCAGGCAATCTAGCACAGATACGCAGTATTTT. Protein product: CASSQVRQSSTDTQYF.

This clonotype has only a few counts. V usage is TRBV30 and J usage is TRBJ2-5, with 11 nucleotides matching TRBD1. The junction had 10 bases not matched to a gene; V was cut back by 3 bases and J by 4 bases. The germline CDR1 and CDR2 sequences are GTSNPN and SVGIG (reference sequence). The CDR3 runs 16 residues. CDR3: CAWSKGTGGFGETQYF. The CDR3 DNA is TGTGCCTGGAGCAAGGGGACAGGGGGTTTTGGAGAGACCCAGTACTTC. Together with reference TRBV30 and TRBJ2-5, the CDR3 gives the full variable domain: SQTIHQWPATLVQPVGSPLSLECTVEGTSNPNLYWYRQAAGRGLQLLFYSVGIGQISSEVPQNLSASRPQDRQFILSSKKLLLSDSGFYLCAWSKGTGGFGETQYFGPGTRLLVL.